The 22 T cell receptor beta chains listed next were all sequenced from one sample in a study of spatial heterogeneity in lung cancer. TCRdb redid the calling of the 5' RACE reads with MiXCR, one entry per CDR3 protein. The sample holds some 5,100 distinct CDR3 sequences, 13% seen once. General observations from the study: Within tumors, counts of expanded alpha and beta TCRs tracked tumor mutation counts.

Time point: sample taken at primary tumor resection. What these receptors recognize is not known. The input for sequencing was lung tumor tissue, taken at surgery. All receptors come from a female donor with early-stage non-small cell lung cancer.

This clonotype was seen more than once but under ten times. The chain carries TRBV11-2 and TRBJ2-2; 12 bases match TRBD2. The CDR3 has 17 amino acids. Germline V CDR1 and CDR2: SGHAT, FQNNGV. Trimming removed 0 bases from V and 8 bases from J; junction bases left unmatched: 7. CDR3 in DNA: TGTGCCAGCAGCTTAGATTACACTAGCGGGAGGAGTGGGGAGCTGTTTTTT. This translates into CASSLDYTSGRSGELFF.

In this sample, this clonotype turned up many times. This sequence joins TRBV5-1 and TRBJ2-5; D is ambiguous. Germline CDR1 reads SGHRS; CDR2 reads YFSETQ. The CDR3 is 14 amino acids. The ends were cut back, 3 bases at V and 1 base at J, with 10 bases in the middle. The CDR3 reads CASSYQPTQETQYF. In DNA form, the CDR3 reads TGCGCCAGCAGCTACCAGCCAACCCAAGAGACCCAGTACTTC.

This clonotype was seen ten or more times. The CDR3 reads CASSYLGDIQNIQYF. In nucleotides, the CDR3 is TGTGCCAGCAGTTACTTGGGGGACATACAGAACATTCAGTACTTC. The chain is built from TRBV6-2 or TRBV6-3 and TRBJ2-4; TRBD1 might be the D (6 bases). The CDR3 consists of 15 residues. Germline loops: CDR1 MNHEY, CDR2 SVGEGT. Trimming shortened V by 1 base and J by 7 bases, and 14 bases separated the two germline ends.

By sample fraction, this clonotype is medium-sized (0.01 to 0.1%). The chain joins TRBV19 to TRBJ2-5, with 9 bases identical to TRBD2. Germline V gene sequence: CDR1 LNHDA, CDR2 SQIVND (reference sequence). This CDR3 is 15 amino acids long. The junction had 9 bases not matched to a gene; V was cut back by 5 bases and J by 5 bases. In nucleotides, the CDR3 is TGTGCCAGTAGTTCTCGGACTAGCGTCAGGGAGACCCAGTACTTC. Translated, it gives CASSSRTSVRETQYF.

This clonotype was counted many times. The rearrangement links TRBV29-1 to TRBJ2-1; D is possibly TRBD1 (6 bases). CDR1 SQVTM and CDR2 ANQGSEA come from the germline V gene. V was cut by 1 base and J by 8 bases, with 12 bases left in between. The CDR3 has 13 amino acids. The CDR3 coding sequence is TGCAGCGTTGAAGTTCAGCAGGGGTATGAGCAGTTCTTC. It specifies CSVEVQQGYEQFF.

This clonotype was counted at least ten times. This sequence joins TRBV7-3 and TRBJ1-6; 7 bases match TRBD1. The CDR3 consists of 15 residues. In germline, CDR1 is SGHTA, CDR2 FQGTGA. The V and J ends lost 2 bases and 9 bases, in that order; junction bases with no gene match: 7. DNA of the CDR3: TGTGCCAGCAGCTTACTTCCAGGGGGGGGTTCACCCCTCCACTTT. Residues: CASSLLPGGGSPLHF.

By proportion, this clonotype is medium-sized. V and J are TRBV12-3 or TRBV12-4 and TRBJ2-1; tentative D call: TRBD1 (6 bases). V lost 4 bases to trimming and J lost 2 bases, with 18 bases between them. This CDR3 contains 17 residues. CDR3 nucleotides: TGTGCCAGCAGTTCCTACCTGACCCAGGGGCCCTACAATGAGCAGTTCTTC. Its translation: CASSSYLTQGPYNEQFF.

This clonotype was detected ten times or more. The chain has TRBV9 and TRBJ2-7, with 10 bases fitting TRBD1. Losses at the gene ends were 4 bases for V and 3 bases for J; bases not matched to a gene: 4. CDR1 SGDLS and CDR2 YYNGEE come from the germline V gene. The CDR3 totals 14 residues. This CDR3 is CASSPWTGGYEQYF. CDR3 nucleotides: TGTGCCAGCAGCCCTTGGACAGGGGGCTACGAGCAGTACTTC.

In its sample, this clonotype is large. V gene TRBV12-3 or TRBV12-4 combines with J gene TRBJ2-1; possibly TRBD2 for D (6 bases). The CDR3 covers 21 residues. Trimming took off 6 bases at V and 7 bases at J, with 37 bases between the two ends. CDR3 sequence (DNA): TGTGCCAGCAGCTTGGGGGGATGGGTAGAGGAATTGGTGAAGGAGGCGAATGAGCAGTTCTTC. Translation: CASSLGGWVEELVKEANEQFF.

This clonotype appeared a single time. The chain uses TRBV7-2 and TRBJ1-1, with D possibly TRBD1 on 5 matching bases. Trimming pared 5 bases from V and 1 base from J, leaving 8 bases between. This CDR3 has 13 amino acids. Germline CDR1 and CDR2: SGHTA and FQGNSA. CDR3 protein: CASSNQGNTEAFF. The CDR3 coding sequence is TGTGCCAGCAGCAATCAGGGGAACACTGAAGCTTTCTTT. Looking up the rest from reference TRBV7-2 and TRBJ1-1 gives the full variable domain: GAGVSQSPSNKVTEKGKDVELRCDPISGHTALYWYRQSLGQGLEFLIYFQGNSAPDKSGLPSDRFSAERTGGSVSTLTIQRTQQEDSAVYLCASSNQGNTEAFFGQGTRLTVV.

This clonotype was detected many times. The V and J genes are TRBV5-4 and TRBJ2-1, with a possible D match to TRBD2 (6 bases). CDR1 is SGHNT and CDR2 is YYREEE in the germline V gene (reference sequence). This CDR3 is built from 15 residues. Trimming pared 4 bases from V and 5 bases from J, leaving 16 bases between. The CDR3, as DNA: TGTGCCAGCAGCCGCCGAGTAGCGGCAGACAATGAGCAGTTCTTC. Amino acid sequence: CASSRRVAADNEQFF.

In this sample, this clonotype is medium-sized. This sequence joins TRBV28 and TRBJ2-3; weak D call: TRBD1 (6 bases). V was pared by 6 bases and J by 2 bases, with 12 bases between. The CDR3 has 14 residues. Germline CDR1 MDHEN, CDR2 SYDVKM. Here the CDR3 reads CASRIGQNTDTQYF. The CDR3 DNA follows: TGTGCCAGCAGAATAGGACAGAACACAGATACGCAGTATTTT.

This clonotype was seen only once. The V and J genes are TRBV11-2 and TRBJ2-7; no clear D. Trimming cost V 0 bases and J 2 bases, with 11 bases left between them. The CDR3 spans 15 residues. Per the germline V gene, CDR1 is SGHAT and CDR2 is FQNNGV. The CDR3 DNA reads TGTGCCAGCAGCTTAGAGGCCGTCGGCACCTACGAGCAGTACTTC. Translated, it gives CASSLEAVGTYEQYF. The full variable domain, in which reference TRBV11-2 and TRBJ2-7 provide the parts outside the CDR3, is EAGVAQSPRYKIIEKRQSVAFWCNPISGHATLYWYQQILGQGPKLLIQFQNNGVVDDSQLPKDRFSAERLKGVDSTLKIQPAKLEDSAVYLCASSLEAVGTYEQYFGPGTRLTVT.

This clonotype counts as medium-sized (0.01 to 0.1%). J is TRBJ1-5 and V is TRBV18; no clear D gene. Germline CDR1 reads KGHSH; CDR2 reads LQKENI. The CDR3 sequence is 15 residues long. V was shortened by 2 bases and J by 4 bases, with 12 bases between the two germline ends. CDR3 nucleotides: TGTGCCAGCTCACCAACCGAGGGAAAGAATCAGCCCCAGCATTTT. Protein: CASSPTEGKNQPQHF.

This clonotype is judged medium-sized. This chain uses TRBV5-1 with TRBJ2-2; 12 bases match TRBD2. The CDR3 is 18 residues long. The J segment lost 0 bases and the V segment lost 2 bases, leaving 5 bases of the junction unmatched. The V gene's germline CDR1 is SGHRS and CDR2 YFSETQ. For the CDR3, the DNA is TGCGCCAGCAGCTTCAGAGGGACTAGCGGGCCGAACACCGGGGAGCTGTTTTTT. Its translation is CASSFRGTSGPNTGELFF.

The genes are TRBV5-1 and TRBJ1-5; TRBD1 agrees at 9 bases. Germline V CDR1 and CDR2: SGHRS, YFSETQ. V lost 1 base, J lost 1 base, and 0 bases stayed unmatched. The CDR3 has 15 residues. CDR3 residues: CASSLTGGSNQPQHF. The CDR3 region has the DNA TGCGCCAGCAGCTTGACAGGGGGCAGCAATCAGCCCCAGCATTTT. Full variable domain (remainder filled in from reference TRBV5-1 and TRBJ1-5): KAGVTQTPRYLIKTRGQQVTLSCSPISGHRSVSWYQQTPGQGLQFLFEYFSETQRNKGNFPGRFSGRQFSNSRSEMNVSTLELGDSALYLCASSLTGGSNQPQHFGDGTRLSIL.

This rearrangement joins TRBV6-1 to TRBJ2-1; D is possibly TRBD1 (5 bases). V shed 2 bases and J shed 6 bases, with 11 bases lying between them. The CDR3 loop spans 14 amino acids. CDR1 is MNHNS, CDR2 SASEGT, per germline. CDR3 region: CASSERQFGNEQFF. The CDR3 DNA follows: TGTGCCAGCAGTGAAAGACAGTTTGGCAATGAGCAGTTCTTC.

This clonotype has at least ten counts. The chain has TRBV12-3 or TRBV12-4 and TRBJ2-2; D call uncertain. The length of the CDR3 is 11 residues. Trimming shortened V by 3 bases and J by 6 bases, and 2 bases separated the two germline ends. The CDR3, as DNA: TGTGCCAGCAGTTTTCCCGGGGAGCTGTTTTTT. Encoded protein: CASSFPGELFF.

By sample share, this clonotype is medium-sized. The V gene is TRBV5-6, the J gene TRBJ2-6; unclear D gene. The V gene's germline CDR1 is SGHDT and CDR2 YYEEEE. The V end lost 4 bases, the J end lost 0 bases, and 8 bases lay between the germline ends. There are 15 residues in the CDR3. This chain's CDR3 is CASSPLGSGANVLTF. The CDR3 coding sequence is TGTGCCAGCAGCCCTTTAGGCTCTGGGGCCAACGTCCTGACTTTC.

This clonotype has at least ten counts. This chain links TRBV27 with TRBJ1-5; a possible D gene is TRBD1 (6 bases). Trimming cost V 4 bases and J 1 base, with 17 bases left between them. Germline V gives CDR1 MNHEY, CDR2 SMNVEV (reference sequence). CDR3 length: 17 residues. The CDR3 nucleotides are TGTGCCAGCAGTTACAACAGGGACTCATTCAGCAATCAGCCCCAGCATTTT. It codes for CASSYNRDSFSNQPQHF.

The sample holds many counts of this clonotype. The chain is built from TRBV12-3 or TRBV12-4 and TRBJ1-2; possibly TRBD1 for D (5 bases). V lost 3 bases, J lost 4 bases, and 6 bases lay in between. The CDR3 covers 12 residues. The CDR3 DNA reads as TGTGCCAGCAGTTTCGGGGGCTATGGCTACACCTTC. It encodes CASSFGGYGYTF.

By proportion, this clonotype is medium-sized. CDR3 loop: CASSYRGTDYNEQFF. CDR3 in DNA: TGTGCCAGCAGCTATCGTGGGACCGATTACAATGAGCAGTTCTTC. The chain is built from TRBV9 and TRBJ2-1; possibly TRBD1 or TRBD2 for D (5 bases each). Germline CDR1 reads SGDLS; CDR2 reads YYNGEE. Trimming left V 4 bases short and J 4 bases short, with 15 bases between. The CDR3 consists of 15 residues.